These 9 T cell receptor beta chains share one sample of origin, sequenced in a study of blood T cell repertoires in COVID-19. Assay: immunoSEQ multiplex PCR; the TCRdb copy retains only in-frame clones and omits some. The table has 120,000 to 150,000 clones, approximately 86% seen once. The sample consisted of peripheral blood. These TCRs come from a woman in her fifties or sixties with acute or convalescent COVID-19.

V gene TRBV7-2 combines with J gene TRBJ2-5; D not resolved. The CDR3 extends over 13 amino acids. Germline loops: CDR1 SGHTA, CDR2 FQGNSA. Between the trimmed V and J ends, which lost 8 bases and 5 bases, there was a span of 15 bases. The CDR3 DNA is TGTGCCAGCGGTCTGCGGCCGCGGGAGACCCAGTACTTC. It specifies CASGLRPRETQYF.

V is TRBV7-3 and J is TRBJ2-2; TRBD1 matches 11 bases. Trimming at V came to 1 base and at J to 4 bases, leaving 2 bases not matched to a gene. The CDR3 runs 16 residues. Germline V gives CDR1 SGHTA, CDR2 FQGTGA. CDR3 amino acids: CASSLRTGGTTGELFF. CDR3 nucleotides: TGTGCCAGCAGCTTAAGGACAGGGGGCACCACCGGGGAGCTGTTTTTT.

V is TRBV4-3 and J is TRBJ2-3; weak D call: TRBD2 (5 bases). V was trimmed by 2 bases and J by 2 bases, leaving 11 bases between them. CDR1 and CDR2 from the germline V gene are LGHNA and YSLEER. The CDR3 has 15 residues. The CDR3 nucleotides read TGCGCCAGCAGCCAATCAGCGGACCACACAGATACGCAGTATTTT. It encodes CASSQSADHTDTQYF.

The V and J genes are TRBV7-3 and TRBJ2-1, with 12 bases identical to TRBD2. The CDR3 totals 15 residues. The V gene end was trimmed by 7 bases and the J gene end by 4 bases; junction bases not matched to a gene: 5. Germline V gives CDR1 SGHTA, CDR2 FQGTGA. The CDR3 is CASKLAGGRYNEQFF. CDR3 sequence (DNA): TGTGCCAGCAAGCTAGCGGGGGGGCGTTACAATGAGCAGTTCTTC.

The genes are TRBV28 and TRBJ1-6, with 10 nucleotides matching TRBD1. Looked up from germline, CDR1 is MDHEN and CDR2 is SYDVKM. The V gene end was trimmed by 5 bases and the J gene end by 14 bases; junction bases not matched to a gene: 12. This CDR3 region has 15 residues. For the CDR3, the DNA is TGTGCCAGCAGTACCACCGGGACAGGGGCTTTGTCCCTCCACTTT. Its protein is CASSTTGTGALSLHF.

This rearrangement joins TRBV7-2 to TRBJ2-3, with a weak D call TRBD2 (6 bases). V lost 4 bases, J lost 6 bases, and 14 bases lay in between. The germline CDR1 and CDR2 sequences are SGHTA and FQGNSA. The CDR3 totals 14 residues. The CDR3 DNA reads TGTGCCAGCAGCTGGGGGGTAGGACCCGATACGCAGTATTTT. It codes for CASSWGVGPDTQYF.

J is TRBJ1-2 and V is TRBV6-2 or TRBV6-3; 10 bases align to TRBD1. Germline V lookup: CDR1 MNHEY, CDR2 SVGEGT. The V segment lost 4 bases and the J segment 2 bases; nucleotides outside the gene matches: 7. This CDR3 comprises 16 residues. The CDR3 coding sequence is TGTGCCAGCAGTTCGGGACAGGGGACAGTCAACTATGGCTACACCTTC. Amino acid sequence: CASSSGQGTVNYGYTF.

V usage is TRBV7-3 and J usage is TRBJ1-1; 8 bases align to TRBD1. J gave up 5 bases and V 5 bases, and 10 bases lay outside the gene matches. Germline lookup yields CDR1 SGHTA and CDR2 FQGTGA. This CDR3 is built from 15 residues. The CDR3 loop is CASSRGQGKWTEAFF. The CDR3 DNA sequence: TGTGCCAGCAGCCGAGGACAGGGAAAATGGACTGAAGCTTTCTTT.

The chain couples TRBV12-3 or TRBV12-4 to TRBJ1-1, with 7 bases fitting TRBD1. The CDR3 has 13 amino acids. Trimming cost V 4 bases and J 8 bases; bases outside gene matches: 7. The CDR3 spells CASSSTGRSEAFF. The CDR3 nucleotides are TGTGCCAGCAGTTCGACAGGGAGGTCCGAAGCTTTCTTT.